This T cell receptor (beta chain) came from a study of CD8+CD57+ T cells in acquired aplastic anemia. Template material for TCR beta VDJ and CDR3 profiling consisted of genomic DNA. TCRdb reanalysed the reads using MiXCR and keeps one entry per CDR3 protein. The sample has 200,000 or so distinct CDR3 sequences, under 50% seen once. Selection for sequencing was limited to patients who had shown CD8+CD57+ cell expansion by flow cytometry. Note on this clonotype: Its antigen remains unknown.

The V gene lost 4 bases and the J gene lost 3 bases, with 12 bases spanning the gap. CDR3 length: 15 amino acids. Germline V CDR1 and CDR2: MGHDK, SYGVNS. Whole-study findings and limits: No significant difference in CD8+ Simpson's diversity was found between patients and controls.

Material for sequencing was sorted CD4+, CD8+, or CD8+CD57+ T cells (not recorded which) from PBMCs. The chain uses TRBV25-1 and TRBJ2-2; tentatively, D is TRBD1 (6 bases). The receptor comes from a human donor with aplastic anemia. The CDR3 protein is CASSVQGRDTGELFF. In nucleotides, the CDR3 is TGTGCCAGCAGTGTACAGGGTAGGGACACCGGGGAGCTGTTTTTT.